The 6 T cell receptor beta chains given below trace back to one sample, sequenced in a study of blood T cell repertoires in COVID-19. Sequencing used immunoSEQ multiplex PCR; TCRdb keeps in-frame clones, though not all of them. The sample records approximately 220,000 clones, about 87% being singletons. Sequenced: peripheral blood. These receptors were collected from a man in his 60s who had recovered from COVID-19.

A single count supports this clone. The rearrangement links TRBV7-8 to TRBJ2-4, with 12 bases fitting TRBD2. Germline V gene data show CDR1 as SGHVS and CDR2 as FQNEAQ. J was trimmed by 1 base and V by 4 bases; bases with no gene match: 14. This CDR3 comprises 20 residues. Written as DNA, the CDR3 is TGTGCCAGCAGCTCCCGCCTAGCGGGAGGGGAAGGATGGGCCAAAAACATTCAGTACTTC. Amino acids: CASSSRLAGGEGWAKNIQYF.

Remarks on this clone: In the same sample, other DNA sequences code for this CDR3. The rearrangement links TRBV29-1 to TRBJ1-5, with D possibly matching TRBD1 (6 bases). V lost 6 bases and J lost 2, with 17 bases in between. Germline V gene lookup returns CDR1 SQVTM and CDR2 ANQGSEA. CDR3 length equals 15 residues. The CDR3: CSVPGGPGGNQPQHF. In DNA form, the CDR3 reads TGCAGCGTCCCGGGGGGGCCTGGAGGCAATCAGCCCCAGCATTTT.

The chain couples TRBV11-3 to TRBJ2-1; maybe TRBD1 (6 bases). V was clipped by 1 base and J by 0 bases, with 10 bases between them. The CDR3 loop spans 16 amino acids. CDR1 is SGHNT, CDR2 YENEEA, per germline. In nucleotides, the CDR3 is TGTGCCAGCAGCTTAGGAGGACAGCGCTCCTACAATGAGCAGTTCTTC. It is translated as CASSLGGQRSYNEQFF.

The rearrangement uses TRBV5-1 and TRBJ1-2, with 8 bases that match TRBD1. V lost 4 bases, J lost 6 bases, and 11 bases stayed unmatched. This CDR3 comprises 15 residues. Germline V gene sequence: CDR1 SGHRS, CDR2 YFSETQ. CDR3 nucleotide sequence: TGCGCCAGCAGCCCCGGGACAGGTGTCTGGGATGGCTACACCTTC. Protein sequence: CASSPGTGVWDGYTF. The entire variable domain, with the rest obtained from reference TRBV5-1 and TRBJ1-2, is as follows: KAGVTQTPRYLIKTRGQQVTLSCSPISGHRSVSWYQQTPGQGLQFLFEYFSETQRNKGNFPGRFSGRQFSNSRSEMNVSTLELGDSALYLCASSPGTGVWDGYTFGSGTRLTVV.

On this clone itself: At the DNA level, this CDR3 is encoded by other sequences in the same sample as well. The chain links TRBV24-1 to TRBJ2-2, with 11 bases lining up with TRBD1. Germline V gives CDR1 KGHDR, CDR2 SFDVKD. This CDR3 has 16 residues. V lost 1 base and J lost 5; bases outside the gene matches: 2. As DNA, the CDR3 is TGTGCCACCAGTGATTTCGGGACAGGGGGGACCGGGGAGCTGTTTTTT. This sequence encodes CATSDFGTGGTGELFF.

The V and J genes are TRBV28 and TRBJ2-5; D is unresolved. Germline-derived CDR1 and CDR2 are MDHEN and SYDVKM. There are 13 residues in the CDR3. V was cut by 6 bases and J by 4 bases, with 12 bases left in between. The CDR3: CASRDQVRETQYF. The DNA for the CDR3 is TGTGCCAGCAGGGATCAGGTACGAGAGACCCAGTACTTC.